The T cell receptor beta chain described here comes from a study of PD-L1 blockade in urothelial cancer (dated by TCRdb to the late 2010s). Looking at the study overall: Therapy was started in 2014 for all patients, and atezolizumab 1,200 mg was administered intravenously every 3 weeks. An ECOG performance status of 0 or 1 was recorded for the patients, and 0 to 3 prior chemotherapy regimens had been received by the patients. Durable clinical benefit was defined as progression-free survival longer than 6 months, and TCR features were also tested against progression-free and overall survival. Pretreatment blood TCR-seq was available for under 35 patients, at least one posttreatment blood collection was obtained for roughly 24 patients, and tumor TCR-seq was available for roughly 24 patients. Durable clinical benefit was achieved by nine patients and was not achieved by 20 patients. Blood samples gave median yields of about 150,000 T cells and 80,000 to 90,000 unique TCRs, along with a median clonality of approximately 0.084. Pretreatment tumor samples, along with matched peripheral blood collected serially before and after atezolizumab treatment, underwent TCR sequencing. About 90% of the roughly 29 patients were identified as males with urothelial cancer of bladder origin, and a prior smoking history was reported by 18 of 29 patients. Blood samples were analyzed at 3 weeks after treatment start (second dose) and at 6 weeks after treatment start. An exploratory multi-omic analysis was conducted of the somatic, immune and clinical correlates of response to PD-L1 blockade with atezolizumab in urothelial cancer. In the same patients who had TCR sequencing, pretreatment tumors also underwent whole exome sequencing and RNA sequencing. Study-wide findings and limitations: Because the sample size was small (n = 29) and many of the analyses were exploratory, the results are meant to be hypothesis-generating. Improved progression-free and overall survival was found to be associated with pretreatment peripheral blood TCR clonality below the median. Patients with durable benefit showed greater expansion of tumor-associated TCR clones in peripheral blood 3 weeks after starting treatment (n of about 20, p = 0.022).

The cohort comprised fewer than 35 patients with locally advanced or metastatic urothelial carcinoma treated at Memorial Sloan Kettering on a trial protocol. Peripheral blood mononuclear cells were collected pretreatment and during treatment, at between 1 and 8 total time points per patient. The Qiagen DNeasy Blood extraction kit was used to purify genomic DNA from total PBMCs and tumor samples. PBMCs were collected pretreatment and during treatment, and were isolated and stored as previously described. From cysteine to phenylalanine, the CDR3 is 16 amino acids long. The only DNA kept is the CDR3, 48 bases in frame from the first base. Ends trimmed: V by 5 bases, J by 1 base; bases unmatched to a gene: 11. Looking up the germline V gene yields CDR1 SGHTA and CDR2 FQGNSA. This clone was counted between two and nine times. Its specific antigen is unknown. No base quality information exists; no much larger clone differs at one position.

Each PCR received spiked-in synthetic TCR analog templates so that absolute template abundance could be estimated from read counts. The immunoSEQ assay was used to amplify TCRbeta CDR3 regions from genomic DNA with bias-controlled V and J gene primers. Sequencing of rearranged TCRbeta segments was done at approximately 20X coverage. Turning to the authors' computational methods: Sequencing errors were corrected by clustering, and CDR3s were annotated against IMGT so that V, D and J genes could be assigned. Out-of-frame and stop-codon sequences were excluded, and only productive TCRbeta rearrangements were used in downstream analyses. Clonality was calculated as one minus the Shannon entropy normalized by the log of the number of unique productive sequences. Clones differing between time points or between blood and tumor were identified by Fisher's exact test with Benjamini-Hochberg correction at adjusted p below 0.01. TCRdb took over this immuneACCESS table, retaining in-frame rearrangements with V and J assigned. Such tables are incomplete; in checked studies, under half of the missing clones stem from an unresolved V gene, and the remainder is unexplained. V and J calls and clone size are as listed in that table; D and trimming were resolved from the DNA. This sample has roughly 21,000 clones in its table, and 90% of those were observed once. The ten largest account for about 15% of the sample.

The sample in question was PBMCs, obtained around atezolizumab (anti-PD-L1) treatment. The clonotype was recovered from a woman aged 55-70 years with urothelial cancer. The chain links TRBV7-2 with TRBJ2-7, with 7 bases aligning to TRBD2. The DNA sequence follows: TGTGCCAGCAGCCCTCGCGGGGGTAGCGGTTCCTACGAGCAGTACTTC. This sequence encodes CASSPRGGSGSYEQYF.